A single sample is the source of the 9 T cell receptor beta chains below, sequenced in a study of blood T cell repertoires in COVID-19. The protocol was immunoSEQ multiplex PCR, while the TCRdb copy is restricted to in-frame clones and leaves out a portion. The sample contains some 48,000 clones, 88% of which appear only once. The sample comprised peripheral blood. These receptors all stem from a man aged 50 to 59 with active COVID-19.

The table lists this clone with a count of one. The chain joins TRBV7-6 to TRBJ1-3; TRBD1 might be the D (5 bases). This CDR3 region has 16 residues. Germline CDR1 is SGHVS and CDR2 is FNYEAQ. Trimming cost V 1 base and J 0 bases, with 10 bases left between them. The CDR3, as DNA: TGTGCCAGCAGCTTAGTGCAGGGCCGCTCTGGAAACACCATATATTTT. Translation gives CASSLVQGRSGNTIYF.

V is TRBV9 and J is TRBJ1-5; D is possibly TRBD1 (5 bases). Germline V CDR1 and CDR2: SGDLS, YYNGEE. Trimming took off 4 bases at V and 9 bases at J, with 14 bases between the two ends. The CDR3 consists of 13 residues. CDR3 nucleotides: TGTGCCAGCAGCCCGGGTGTCGGGGGGCCCCAGCATTTT. Translation gives CASSPGVGGPQHF. The variable domain in full, completed from reference TRBV9 and TRBJ1-5, reads DSGVTQTPKHLITATGQRVTLRCSPRSGDLSVYWYQQSLDQGLQFLIQYYNGEERAKGNILERFSAQQFPDLHSELNLSSLELGDSALYFCASSPGVGGPQHFGDGTRLSIL.

This clone was observed a single time. The V call is TRBV3-1 (or the pseudogene TRBV3-2), the J call TRBJ1-2, with D hard to call. Germline V CDR1 and CDR2: LGHDT, YNNKEL (reference sequence). Trimming pared 2 bases from V and 2 bases from J, leaving 9 bases between. The CDR3 is made up of 14 amino acids. In DNA form, the CDR3 reads TGTGCCAGCAGCCAACGGGGTGCCAACTATGGCTACACCTTC. Translating it yields CASSQRGANYGYTF.

The chain employs TRBV24-1 and TRBJ2-1; 16 bases fit TRBD2. Germline loops: CDR1 KGHDR, CDR2 SFDVKD. This CDR3 is built from 20 residues. V lost 5 bases to trimming and J lost 0 bases; unmatched junction nucleotides: 9. Here the CDR3 reads CATSGHPGLAGGPSYNEQFF. The DNA of the CDR3 is TGTGCCACCAGTGGCCATCCGGGACTAGCGGGAGGGCCCTCCTACAATGAGCAGTTCTTC.

This chain connects TRBV5-1 to TRBJ2-5; 8 bases are shared with TRBD2. This CDR3 spans 16 amino acids. V lost 0 bases to trimming and J lost 9 bases; unmatched junction nucleotides: 13. Germline V gene lookup returns CDR1 SGHRS and CDR2 YFSETQ. This chain's CDR3 is CASSLVRTSSPGAQYF. In DNA, the CDR3 is TGCGCCAGCAGCTTGGTTAGGACTAGCAGCCCGGGGGCCCAGTACTTC.

This chain links TRBV6-5 with TRBJ2-1; no firm D call. This CDR3 has 15 amino acids. Germline V gene sequence: CDR1 MNHEY, CDR2 SVGAGI. Trimming removed 7 bases from V and 0 bases from J, with 13 bases in between. CDR3 protein: CASIALSSSYNEQFF. The CDR3 DNA reads TGTGCCAGCATTGCACTGTCCTCCTCCTACAATGAGCAGTTCTTC.

This chain uses TRBV19 with TRBJ2-4, with 7 bases identical to TRBD2. Germline CDR1 LNHDA, CDR2 SQIVND (reference sequence). The CDR3 spans 16 residues. The ends lost 4 bases at V and 0 bases at J; junction bases unmatched: 6. CDR3 protein: CASSREGTIAKNIQYF. CDR3 bases: TGTGCCAGTAGTAGGGAGGGGACCATAGCCAAAAACATTCAGTACTTC.

The table lists this clone with a few counts. This chain uses TRBV29-1 with TRBJ1-3, with D hard to call. V was shortened by 5 bases and J by 2 bases, with 13 bases between the two germline ends. The germline V gene has CDR1 SQVTM and CDR2 ANQGSEA. This CDR3 region has 14 residues. Here the CDR3 reads CSVQLGGTGNTIYF. CDR3 sequence (DNA): TGCAGCGTTCAACTCGGAGGGACTGGAAACACCATATATTTT.

The chain joins TRBV5-1 to TRBJ2-1; 7 nucleotides match TRBD2. From germline, CDR1 is SGHRS and CDR2 YFSETQ. CDR3 length: 15 residues. V was clipped by 3 bases and J by 7 bases; unmatched bases: 10. The CDR3 reads CASSSTSNRGNEQFF. The CDR3, as DNA: TGCGCCAGCAGCTCGACTAGCAACCGTGGGAATGAGCAGTTCTTC.